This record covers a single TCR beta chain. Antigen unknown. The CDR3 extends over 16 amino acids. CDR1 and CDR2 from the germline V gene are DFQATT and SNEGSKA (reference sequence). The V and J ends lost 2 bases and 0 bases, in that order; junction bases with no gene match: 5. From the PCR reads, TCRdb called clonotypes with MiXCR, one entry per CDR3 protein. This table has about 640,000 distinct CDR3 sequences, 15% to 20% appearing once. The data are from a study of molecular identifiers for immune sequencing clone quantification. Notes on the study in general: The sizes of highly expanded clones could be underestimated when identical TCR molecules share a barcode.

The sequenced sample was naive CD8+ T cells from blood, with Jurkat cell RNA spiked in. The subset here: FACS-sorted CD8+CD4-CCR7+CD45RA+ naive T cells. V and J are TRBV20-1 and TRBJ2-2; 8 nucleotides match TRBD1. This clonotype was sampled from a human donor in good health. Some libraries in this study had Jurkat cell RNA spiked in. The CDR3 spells CSARNRGTSNTGELFF. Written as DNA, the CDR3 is TGCAGTGCTAGAAACAGGGGGACTTCGAACACCGGGGAGCTGTTTTTT.